This record covers a single T cell receptor beta chain. The cohort comprised adults aged about 18 to 89 years residing in approximately 25 US areas. Participant-reported clinical history was the basis for cohort assignment. The CDR3 contains 14 residues. Looked up from germline, CDR1 is SGHRS and CDR2 is YFSETQ. V lost 4 bases to trimming and J lost 3 bases, with 11 bases between them. Libraries were prepared by immunoSEQ multiplex PCR; TCRdb keeps only in-frame clonotypes and omits some of them. The data show about 380,000 clones, with more than 75% seen just once and more than 0.95% held by the top ten. This sample was included in a study of blood T cell repertoires in COVID-19. On the study more broadly: From the United States, Italy and Spain came samples of acute and convalescent COVID-19. T cells, B-cell-depleted T cells, or PBMCs provided the cDNA or gDNA that served as material.

The sequenced sample was PBMCs or T cells enriched from blood (not recorded which). This sequence joins TRBV5-1 and TRBJ2-4, with a weak D call TRBD1 (6 bases). The clonotype was recovered from a woman between 18 and 30 years old who had recovered from COVID-19. The CDR3 reads CASSMDRSKNIQYF. In DNA, the CDR3 is TGCGCCAGCAGCATGGACAGAAGCAAAAACATTCAGTACTTC.